This TCR beta chain was recovered during a study of beta chain features in type 1 diabetes. For the study at large: Age, gender and cell yields were alike across patients and healthy donors.

Once sorted, every population was more than 98% pure. The CDR3 is 15 amino acids. Trimming stripped 2 bases from V and 0 bases from J, with 13 bases between. From germline, CDR1 is GTSNPN and CDR2 SVGIG (reference sequence). Overall study findings and caveats: Among patients, naive, central memory and Treg TCRB repertoires appeared more similar than among healthy donors.

Reverse transcribing all isolated RNA meant expressed TCRB transcripts were sequenced. The average output of naive, central memory and regulatory T cell samples was about 3.57 million reads. Method: immunoSEQ multiplex PCR; TCRdb's copy keeps in-frame clones and lacks some. The sample yields 200,000 to 250,000 clones, roughly 70% seen once. Of note for this clone: The target antigen is unknown.

The chain employs TRBV30 and TRBJ1-1, with D perhaps matching TRBD1 (5 bases). The sequence derives from a man aged 25-45 years in good health. Specimen: naive CD4+ T cells from blood. CDR3 in DNA: TGTGCCTGGAGTCTCTGGGAGGGGATGAACACTGAAGCTTTCTTT. Protein sequence: CAWSLWEGMNTEAFF.